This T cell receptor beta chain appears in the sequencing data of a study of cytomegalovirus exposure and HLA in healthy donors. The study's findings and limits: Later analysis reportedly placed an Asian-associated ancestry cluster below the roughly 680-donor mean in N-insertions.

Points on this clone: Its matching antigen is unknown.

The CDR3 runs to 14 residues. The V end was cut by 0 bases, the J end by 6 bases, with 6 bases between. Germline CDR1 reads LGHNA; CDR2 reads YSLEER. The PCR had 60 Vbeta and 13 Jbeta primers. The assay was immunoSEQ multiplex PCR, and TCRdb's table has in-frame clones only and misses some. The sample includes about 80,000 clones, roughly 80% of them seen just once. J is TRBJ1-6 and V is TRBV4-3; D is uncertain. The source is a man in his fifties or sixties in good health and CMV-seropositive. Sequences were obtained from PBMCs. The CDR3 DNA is TGCGCCAGCAGCCAAGACGGTAGTAATTCACCCCTCCACTTT. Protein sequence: CASSQDGSNSPLHF.